Listed below are T cell receptor beta chains from one sample, sequenced in a study of blood T cell repertoires in COVID-19. Assay: immunoSEQ multiplex PCR; the TCRdb copy retains only in-frame clones and omits some. This sample has approximately 210,000 clones, with about four fifths found just once. Sequencing was performed on peripheral blood. The receptors here all came from a woman between 70 and 85 years old with active or convalescent COVID-19. Both conserved end residues are part of each CDR3. A D gene is named only where the DNA matches it firmly. The size field is filled for only some rows; it gives once, few, many or a size class.

J | V | D | size | CDR3 | DNA
TRBJ2-1 | TRBV5-5 | NA | NA | CASSFSKNEQFF | TGTGCCAGCAGCTTTAGTAAGAATGAGCAGTTCTTC
TRBJ1-2 | TRBV3-1/TRBV3-2 | TRBD1 | NA | CASSQEGGRSHGYTF | TGTGCCAGCAGCCAAGAAGGGGGCAGGAGCCATGGCTACACCTTC
TRBJ2-7 | TRBV7-8 | NA | once | CASSLGLQRLYEQYF | TGTGCCAGCAGCTTAGGTTTACAAAGACTTTACGAGCAGTACTTC
TRBJ1-1 | TRBV25-1 | TRBD1 | NA | CASTLQGAETEAFF | TGTGCCAGCACCTTACAGGGGGCCGAGACTGAAGCTTTCTTT
TRBJ1-1 | TRBV20-1 | NA | NA | CSARGDSEAFF | TGCAGTGCTAGAGGCGACAGCGAAGCTTTCTTT
TRBJ2-3 | TRBV11-3 | NA | NA | CASSSDRDTQYF | TGTGCCAGCAGCTCCGACAGGGATACGCAGTATTTT
TRBJ2-3 | TRBV9 | NA | NA | CASSVETTAWDTQYF | TGTGCCAGCAGCGTAGAGACAACCGCTTGGGATACGCAGTATTTT
TRBJ1-1 | TRBV19 | TRBD1 | NA | CASSQQGTNTEAFF | TGTGCCAGTAGTCAACAGGGGACGAACACTGAAGCTTTCTTT
TRBJ2-4 | TRBV7-8 | TRBD1 | NA | CASSLYTGGGAKNIQYF | TGTGCCAGCAGCTTATACACAGGGGGCGGTGCCAAAAACATTCAGTACTTC
TRBJ1-5 | TRBV7-9 | NA | NA | CATKGQGNQPQHF | TGTGCCACCAAGGGGCAGGGCAATCAGCCCCAGCATTTT
TRBJ2-1 | TRBV7-9 | NA | once | CASSFLSGSYNEQFF | TGTGCCAGCAGCTTCCTCAGCGGGTCCTACAATGAGCAGTTCTTC
TRBJ2-3 | TRBV21-1 | NA | NA | CASSLRQVLSTDTQYF | TGTGCCAGCAGCCTTCGACAGGTGCTTAGCACAGATACGCAGTATTTT
TRBJ1-3 | TRBV11-2 | NA | NA | CASSLRGTGNTIYF | TGTGCCAGCAGCTTGCGGGGGACAGGAAACACCATATATTTT
TRBJ2-1 | TRBV4-1 | NA | NA | CASSQDARGGFDEQFF | TGCGCCAGCAGCCAAGATGCGAGAGGGGGTTTCGATGAGCAGTTCTTC
TRBJ1-1 | TRBV27 | NA | NA | CASSLSRGRTEAFF | TGTGCCAGCAGTTTATCACGGGGTAGGACTGAAGCTTTCTTT
TRBJ2-1 | TRBV5-1 | TRBD2 | NA | CASSRSGTSSYNEQFF | TGCGCCAGCAGCCGTAGCGGGACGAGCTCCTACAATGAGCAGTTCTTC
TRBJ2-1 | TRBV10-1 | TRBD2 | once | CASSSLAGPGGNEQFF | TGCGCCAGCAGTTCACTAGCGGGCCCTGGTGGCAATGAGCAGTTCTTC
TRBJ2-7 | TRBV11-3 | NA | NA | CASSLRSFVGPVMRYEQYF | TGTGCCAGCAGCTTACGCTCGTTCGTAGGTCCGGTTATGCGGTACGAGCAGTACTTC
TRBJ2-1 | TRBV28 | NA | NA | CAATRPRSGYNEQFF | TGTGCCGCAACGAGGCCGAGGAGTGGGTACAATGAGCAGTTCTTC
TRBJ2-1 | TRBV28 | TRBD2 | NA | CASRTSGRGEQFF | TGTGCCAGCAGAACTAGCGGGAGAGGTGAGCAGTTCTTC
TRBJ2-1 | TRBV19 | TRBD2 | NA | CASSWREGRGEQFF | TGTGCCAGTAGTTGGCGGGAGGGCCGTGGTGAGCAGTTCTTC
TRBJ2-5 | TRBV19 | NA | NA | CASFTGRRETQYF | TGTGCCAGTTTTACAGGGCGCCGAGAGACCCAGTACTTC
TRBJ2-7 | TRBV11-1 | NA | NA | CASSLTSPGSYEQYF | TGTGCCAGCAGCTTAACTAGTCCTGGCTCCTACGAGCAGTACTTC
TRBJ1-4 | TRBV29-1 | NA | NA | CSVMGQRGATNEKLFF | TGCAGCGTCATGGGCCAGCGGGGTGCAACTAATGAAAAACTGTTTTTT
TRBJ1-3 | TRBV2 | NA | NA | CASTYRPGNTIYF | TGTGCCAGCACCTATCGCCCTGGAAACACCATATATTTT
TRBJ2-5 | TRBV5-4 | NA | NA | CASSLVSETQYF | TGTGCCAGCAGCTTGGTGAGCGAGACCCAGTACTTC
TRBJ1-3 | TRBV28 | TRBD1 | NA | CATPYTDLQGVSGRTSGNTIYF | TGTGCCACCCCATATACCGACCTACAGGGGGTATCTGGGAGGACCTCTGGAAACACCATATATTTT
TRBJ2-1 | TRBV12-3/TRBV12-4 | NA | NA | CASSLGGGDEQFF | TGTGCCAGCAGTTTGGGAGGCGGAGATGAGCAGTTCTTC
TRBJ2-3 | TRBV5-4 | NA | NA | CASSLEGREGTDTQYF | TGTGCCAGCAGCTTGGAGGGGCGGGAAGGCACAGATACGCAGTATTTT
TRBJ1-4 | TRBV5-6 | NA | NA | CASSLVGAGGKEKLFF | TGTGCCAGCAGCTTGGTAGGGGCAGGTGGAAAAGAAAAACTGTTTTTT
TRBJ2-5 | TRBV5-8 | TRBD2 | few | CASGLAGGMAQYF | TGTGCCAGCGGACTAGCGGGAGGAATGGCCCAGTACTTC
TRBJ2-1 | TRBV12-3/TRBV12-4 | NA | NA | CASTPDTDEQFF | TGTGCCAGCACCCCAGACACGGATGAGCAGTTCTTC
TRBJ2-1 | TRBV28 | TRBD1 | NA | CASSLTGTGTYNEQFF | TGTGCCAGCAGTTTAACCGGGACAGGGACCTACAATGAGCAGTTCTTC
TRBJ1-2 | TRBV7-9 | TRBD1 | NA | CASSLGDSNHYGYTF | TGTGCCAGCAGCTTAGGGGACAGTAACCACTATGGCTACACCTTC
TRBJ2-3 | TRBV7-3 | NA | NA | CASSLGGNKDTQYF | TGTGCCAGCAGCTTAGGCGGAAATAAAGATACGCAGTATTTT
TRBJ2-2 | TRBV2 | NA | NA | CASSERQFTGELFF | TGTGCCAGCAGCGAGAGACAGTTCACCGGGGAGCTGTTTTTT
TRBJ2-7 | TRBV19 | NA | NA | CASNTAGGYEQYF | TGTGCCAGTAACACGGCCGGAGGCTACGAGCAGTACTTC
TRBJ2-3 | TRBV13 | NA | NA | CASSPLARSTDTQYF | TGTGCCAGCAGCCCCCTCGCGCGTAGCACAGATACGCAGTATTTT
TRBJ1-2 | TRBV10-3 | TRBD1 | NA | CAISDNQPGQYGYTF | TGTGCCATCAGCGATAATCAACCGGGACAGTATGGCTACACCTTC
TRBJ2-1 | TRBV5-4 | NA | NA | CASSPTYNEQFF | TGTGCCAGCAGCCCCACATACAATGAGCAGTTCTTC
TRBJ2-5 | TRBV5-4 | NA | NA | CASSPPGETQYF | TGTGCCAGCAGCCCACCGGGAGAGACCCAGTACTTC
TRBJ2-1 | TRBV5-1 | TRBD2 | NA | CASSARLAGGGHEQFF | TGCGCCAGCAGCGCAAGACTAGCGGGAGGGGGTCATGAGCAGTTCTTC
TRBJ2-7 | TRBV9 | NA | once | CASSVGRDSTYEQYF | TGTGCCAGCAGCGTAGGACGGGACTCGACCTACGAGCAGTACTTC
TRBJ2-3 | TRBV4-1 | NA | NA | CASSQAGTGVLAGDLVTQYF | TGCGCCAGCAGCCAAGCCGGGACAGGGGTTCTAGCGGGAGATTTAGTTACGCAGTATTTT
TRBJ2-1 | TRBV6-5 | NA | NA | CASSPVGAYNEQFF | TGTGCCAGCAGCCCGGTAGGAGCCTACAATGAGCAGTTCTTC
TRBJ2-1 | TRBV4-1 | TRBD2 | NA | CASSPTLAGGSYNEQFF | TGCGCCAGCAGCCCAACCCTAGCGGGTGGCTCCTACAATGAGCAGTTCTTC
TRBJ1-6 | TRBV3-1/TRBV3-2 | NA | NA | CASSRAWGGNSPLHF | TGTGCCAGCAGCCGAGCGTGGGGGGGGAATTCACCCCTCCACTTT
TRBJ2-7 | TRBV27 | TRBD2 | NA | CASSKAGAHYEQYF | TGTGCCAGCTCTAAAGCGGGGGCGCACTACGAGCAGTACTTC
TRBJ2-2 | TRBV9 | NA | NA | CASSVEPGLTGELFF | TGTGCCAGCAGCGTAGAGCCCGGTCTCACCGGGGAGCTGTTTTTT
TRBJ2-7 | TRBV5-1 | NA | NA | CASSSIFRGPQIGYEQYF | TGCGCCAGCAGCTCGATTTTCAGAGGGCCCCAAATAGGGTACGAGCAGTACTTC
TRBJ2-5 | TRBV9 | TRBD2 | NA | CASSVTSGRPQETQYF | TGTGCCAGCAGCGTGACTAGCGGGAGGCCTCAAGAGACCCAGTACTTC
TRBJ1-3 | TRBV11-2 | NA | once | CASSYSRNTIYF | TGTGCCAGCAGCTACAGTAGAAACACCATATATTTT
TRBJ2-7 | TRBV18 | TRBD2 | NA | CASSPTSNYEQYF | TGTGCCAGCTCACCGACTAGCAACTACGAGCAGTACTTC
TRBJ1-2 | TRBV6-1 | TRBD1 | NA | CASSERGQSYNYGYTF | TGTGCCAGCAGTGAAAGGGGACAGAGTTATAACTATGGCTACACCTTC
TRBJ1-1 | TRBV2 | NA | NA | CASTVQQNTEAFF | TGTGCCAGCACCGTACAGCAGAACACTGAAGCTTTCTTT